One and the same sample provided the 26 T cell receptor beta chains below, sequenced in a study of blood T cell repertoires in COVID-19. Measured with immunoSEQ multiplex PCR; TCRdb has only the in-frame clones, and not every one. The sample contains roughly 300,000 clones, around 80% of which appear only once. What was sequenced was peripheral blood. All receptors derive from a woman aged 50 to 60 with acute or convalescent COVID-19.

This clone was found once. J is TRBJ2-5 and V is TRBV10-3; a weak D match, TRBD1 (6 bases). The V and J ends lost 2 bases and 5 bases respectively, with 12 bases between them. The CDR3 extends over 14 amino acids. CDR1 is ENHRY, CDR2 SYGVKD, per germline. As DNA, the CDR3 is TGTGCCATCAGTGAGCTACAGGGTACGGAGACCCAGTACTTC. Amino acid sequence: CAISELQGTETQYF.

This rearrangement joins TRBV5-5 to TRBJ1-1; TRBD1 is a possible D gene (6 bases). Germline CDR1 is SGHKS and CDR2 is YYEKEE (reference sequence). The CDR3 runs 13 residues. V shed 4 bases and J shed 2 bases, with 9 bases lying between them. The CDR3 sequence: CASSGQLNTEAFF. The CDR3 region has the DNA TGTGCCAGCAGCGGACAGCTAAACACTGAAGCTTTCTTT. Looking up the rest from reference TRBV5-5 and TRBJ1-1 gives the full variable domain: DAGVTQSPTHLIKTRGQQVTLRCSPISGHKSVSWYQQVLGQGPQFIFQYYEKEERGRGNFPDRFSARQFPNYSSELNVNALLLGDSALYLCASSGQLNTEAFFGQGTRLTVV.

This clone occurred once. Here the CDR3 DNA reads TGTGCCAGCAGCCCGCGGACAGGGGAATACGAGCAGTACTTC. Protein product: CASSPRTGEYEQYF. The gene calls are TRBV9 and TRBJ2-7, with 9 bases matching TRBD1. The CDR3 totals 14 residues. Germline V gene lookup returns CDR1 SGDLS and CDR2 YYNGEE. Trimming cost V 4 bases and J 4 bases; bases outside gene matches: 6.

V and J are TRBV12-5 and TRBJ2-2; D perhaps matches TRBD2 (6 bases). The CDR3 runs to 16 residues. Trimming took 2 bases from V and 5 from J, leaving 15 bases between them. Germline loops: CDR1 LGHNT, CDR2 FRNRAP. In DNA, the CDR3 is TGTGCTAGTGGTTTGACCGGGACTCTTCTTACCGGGGAGCTGTTTTTT. Translating gives CASGLTGTLLTGELFF.

The genes are TRBV6-5 and TRBJ2-1; D is ambiguous. Germline CDR1 reads MNHEY; CDR2 reads SVGAGI. The V end was cut by 9 bases, the J end by 3 bases, with 3 bases between. The CDR3 has 10 residues. The CDR3 sequence is CASYYNEQFF. CDR3 DNA sequence: TGTGCCAGTTACTACAATGAGCAGTTCTTC.

This clone was observed a few times. The CDR3 sequence: CSVEDTGATNEKLFF. For the CDR3, the DNA is TGCAGCGTTGAAGATACGGGAGCAACTAATGAAAAACTGTTTTTT. This sequence joins TRBV29-1 and TRBJ1-4, with D unresolved. The CDR3 is made up of 15 amino acids. Germline values: CDR1 SQVTM, CDR2 ANQGSEA. V lost 0 bases, J lost 0 bases, and 8 bases lay in between.

V usage is TRBV5-4 and J usage is TRBJ1-1, with no clear D. The CDR3 is made up of 12 amino acids. The germline V and J ends were trimmed by 1 base and 1 base, with 2 bases remaining between them. The germline CDR1 and CDR2 sequences are SGHNT and YYREEE (reference sequence). The CDR3 DNA sequence: TGTGCCAGCAGCTTGCGGAACACTGAAGCTTTCTTT. Encoded protein: CASSLRNTEAFF.

V gene TRBV3-1 (or the pseudogene TRBV3-2) combines with J gene TRBJ2-7; perhaps TRBD2 as D (6 bases). This CDR3 is 13 amino acids long. Trimming pared 1 base from V and 7 bases from J, leaving 11 bases between. Germline V CDR1 and CDR2: LGHDT, YNNKEL (reference sequence). Here the CDR3 reads CASSQADGGEQYF. Here the CDR3 DNA reads TGTGCCAGCAGCCAAGCCGACGGAGGGGAGCAGTACTTC.

The table lists this clone with a count of one. The chain uses TRBV5-1 and TRBJ2-2; 8 bases agree with TRBD1. Germline values: CDR1 SGHRS, CDR2 YFSETQ. The CDR3 extends over 16 amino acids. J gave up 4 bases and V 0 bases, and 5 bases lay outside the gene matches. The CDR3 protein is CASSLAGTGVTGELFF. In DNA, the CDR3 is TGCGCCAGCAGCTTGGCCGGGACAGGTGTCACCGGGGAGCTGTTTTTT.

This chain links TRBV28 with TRBJ1-6, with unresolved D. V lost 6 bases and J lost 10, with 13 bases in between. Germline-derived CDR1 and CDR2 are MDHEN and SYDVKM. This CDR3 comprises 13 residues. In DNA form, the CDR3 reads TGTGCCAGCAGCGTCCGACATTTATCACCCCTCCACTTT. Translating it yields CASSVRHLSPLHF.

The chain employs TRBV10-2 and TRBJ1-3, with TRBD1 as a possible D gene (6 bases). The CDR3 is 16 amino acids. CDR1 is WSHSY, CDR2 SAAADI, per germline. V lost 9 bases to trimming and J lost 0 bases, with 18 bases between them. The CDR3 is CASIYEGGSSGNTIYF. Written as DNA, the CDR3 is TGCGCCAGTATCTACGAAGGGGGTTCCTCTGGAAACACCATATATTTT.

The table lists this clone with a count of one. The gene calls are TRBV6-5 and TRBJ1-1; D is unresolved. The CDR3 consists of 13 residues. V was pared by 1 base and J by 10 bases, with 13 bases between. CDR1 and CDR2 from the germline V gene are MNHEY and SVGAGI. Written as DNA, the CDR3 is TGTGCCAGCAGTTACTTGGGCCGCCCTGGAGCTTTCTTT. It encodes CASSYLGRPGAFF.

The chain has TRBV11-3 and TRBJ2-2; 12 bases agree with TRBD2. Unmatched junction bases numbered 3, after V lost 3 bases and J lost 1 base. The CDR3 is made up of 17 amino acids. The germline gives CDR1 SGHNT, CDR2 YENEEA. The CDR3 bases are TGTGCCAGCAGCTTTCCGGGACTAGCGGGGAACACCGGGGAGCTGTTTTTT. The encoded protein is CASSFPGLAGNTGELFF.

The chain employs TRBV6-4 and TRBJ2-3; TRBD1 aligns across 9 bases. V was clipped by 7 bases and J by 2 bases; unmatched bases: 4. This CDR3 comprises 14 residues. Germline CDR1 reads MRHNA; CDR2 reads SNTAGT. CDR3 protein: CASKWDRDTDTQYF. The CDR3 DNA reads as TGTGCCAGCAAATGGGACAGGGACACAGATACGCAGTATTTT.

J is TRBJ2-3 and V is TRBV5-5; TRBD1 aligns across 8 bases. CDR1 and CDR2 (germline): SGHKS, YYEKEE (reference sequence). The CDR3 consists of 15 residues. V dropped 4 bases and J dropped 6; count of bases not matched to a gene: 10. For the CDR3, the DNA is TGTGCCAGCAGCGGACAGGGATTAATTAGCGATACGCAGTATTTT. This codes for CASSGQGLISDTQYF.

The chain uses TRBV6-1 and TRBJ2-1; 8 nucleotides line up with TRBD2. This CDR3 comprises 17 residues. With 0 bases clipped from V and 2 bases from J, the junction kept 6 bases outside the gene matches. Germline CDR1 is MNHNS and CDR2 is SASEGT. CDR3 bases: TGTGCCAGCAGTGAAGCGTTAGCGGGGCCTCCCTACAATGAGCAGTTCTTC. Encoded protein: CASSEALAGPPYNEQFF.

The chain recombines TRBV20-1 with TRBJ1-2, with D uncertain. CDR1 is DFQATT, CDR2 SNEGSKA, per germline (reference sequence). The CDR3 has 11 amino acids. CDR3 bases: TGCAGCGCTCCCGAGGGTTATGGCTACACCTTC. Translating it yields CSAPEGYGYTF.

V gene TRBV5-6 combines with J gene TRBJ1-2, with D perhaps matching TRBD1 (6 bases). Germline V gene lookup returns CDR1 SGHDT and CDR2 YYEEEE. This CDR3 has 14 amino acids. Deletions cut 5 bases from V and 6 bases from J, with 17 bases between. This CDR3 is CASSPRVGGHGYTF. CDR3 coding DNA: TGTGCCAGCAGTCCCCGGGTGGGGGGGCATGGCTACACCTTC.

This clone was detected only a few times. The J gene is TRBJ2-7, the V gene TRBV7-4; D unresolved. Germline values: CDR1 SGHVT, CDR2 SQSDAQ. The CDR3 spans 11 residues. Trimming left V 2 bases short and J 7 bases short, with 6 bases between. DNA for the CDR3: TGTGCCAGCAGCTTAAAAGCGGAGCAGTACTTC. This encodes CASSLKAEQYF.

This clone was seen just once. The gene calls are TRBV5-4 and TRBJ2-3; the D gene is possibly TRBD1 (6 bases). The V gene lost 4 bases and the J gene lost 2 bases, with 11 bases spanning the gap. CDR3 length: 14 residues. Germline assignment: CDR1 SGHNT and CDR2 YYREEE (reference sequence). The CDR3 DNA is TGTGCCAGCAGCCCGGACAGAAACACAGATACGCAGTATTTT. As protein: CASSPDRNTDTQYF.

J is TRBJ2-7 and V is TRBV19; TRBD1 is a possible D gene (6 bases). The CDR3 runs to 11 residues. V gave up 8 bases and J gave up 5 bases, with 10 bases separating them. Germline V gives CDR1 LNHDA, CDR2 SQIVND (reference sequence). The CDR3 region is CASGPGDEQYF. DNA for the CDR3: TGTGCCAGTGGGCCAGGGGACGAGCAGTACTTC.

The chain joins TRBV10-3 to TRBJ1-2; D is perhaps TRBD1 (5 bases). This CDR3 spans 14 amino acids. With 0 bases removed from V and 7 bases from J, the gap between germline ends came to 12 bases. Germline V gene sequence: CDR1 ENHRY, CDR2 SYGVKD. The chain's CDR3 is CAISESAGRGGYTF. The CDR3 bases are TGTGCCATCAGTGAGTCGGCGGGGCGCGGTGGCTACACCTTC.

The rearrangement links TRBV9 to TRBJ2-7, with D hard to call. V lost 1 base, J lost 6 bases, and 14 bases lay in between. Germline values: CDR1 SGDLS, CDR2 YYNGEE. This CDR3 has 14 amino acids. The CDR3 DNA reads as TGTGCCAGCAGCGTATTCCCCCTGATGGCCGAGCAGTACTTC. This codes for CASSVFPLMAEQYF.

The V call is TRBV4-1, the J call TRBJ1-4; 9 bases match TRBD1. The junction had 4 bases not matched to a gene; V was cut back by 4 bases and J by 7 bases. CDR1 and CDR2 (germline): MGHRA, YSYEKL. The CDR3 is made up of 14 amino acids. The CDR3 nucleotides are TGCGCCAGCAGCCGCGGACAGGGGATTGAAAAACTGTTTTTT. Translation gives CASSRGQGIEKLFF.

This chain links TRBV6-1 with TRBJ1-1; D is uncertain. Germline V gene sequence: CDR1 MNHNS, CDR2 SASEGT. This CDR3 has 15 residues. The V end was cut by 0 bases, the J end by 0 bases, with 8 bases between. The CDR3 DNA follows: TGTGCCAGCAGTGAAGCGCTATCGATGAACACTGAAGCTTTCTTT. Translation gives CASSEALSMNTEAFF.

The table lists this clone with a few counts. The chain is built from TRBV6-5 and TRBJ1-2; the match to TRBD1 covers 7 bases. The germline gives CDR1 MNHEY, CDR2 SVGAGI. The CDR3 consists of 14 residues. The J segment lost 3 bases and the V segment lost 6 bases, leaving 7 bases of the junction unmatched. The chain's CDR3 is CASRRSGTDYGYTF. The CDR3 coding sequence is TGTGCCAGCAGGCGATCCGGGACAGACTATGGCTACACCTTC.